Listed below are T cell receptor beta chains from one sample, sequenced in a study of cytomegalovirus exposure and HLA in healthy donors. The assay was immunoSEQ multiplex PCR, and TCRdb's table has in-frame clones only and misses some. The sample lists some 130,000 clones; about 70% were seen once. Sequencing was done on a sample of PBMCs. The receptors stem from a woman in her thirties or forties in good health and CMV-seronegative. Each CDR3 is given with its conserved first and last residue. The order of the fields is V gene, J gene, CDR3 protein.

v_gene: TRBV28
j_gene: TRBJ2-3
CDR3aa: CASSLAGGTVTDTQYF

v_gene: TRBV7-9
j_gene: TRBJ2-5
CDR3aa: CASSLSGPEGETQYF

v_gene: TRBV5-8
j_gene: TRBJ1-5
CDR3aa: CASTSTGGNQPQHF

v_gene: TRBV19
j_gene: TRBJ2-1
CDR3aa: CASSIEGTGFNNEQFF

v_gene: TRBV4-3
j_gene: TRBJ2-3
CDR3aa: CASSPGGDMQYF

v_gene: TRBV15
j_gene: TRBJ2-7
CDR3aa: CATSRGGRSYEQYF

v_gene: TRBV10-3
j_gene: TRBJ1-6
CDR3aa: CAVRGAGWISPLHF

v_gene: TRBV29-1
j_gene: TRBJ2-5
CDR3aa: CSVGDAGTLQETQYF

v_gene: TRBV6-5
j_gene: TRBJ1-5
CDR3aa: CASSPGTVRQPQHF

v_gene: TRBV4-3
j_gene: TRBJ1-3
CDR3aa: CASSQDRWTARDTIYF

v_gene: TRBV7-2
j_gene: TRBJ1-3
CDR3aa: CASSFYLGQSGNTIYF

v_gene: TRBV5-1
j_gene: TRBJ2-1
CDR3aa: CASSFASSGGYNEQFF

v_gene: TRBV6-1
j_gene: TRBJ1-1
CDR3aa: CATGEATEAFF

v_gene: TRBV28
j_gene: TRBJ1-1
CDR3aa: CASSSPGPTEAFF

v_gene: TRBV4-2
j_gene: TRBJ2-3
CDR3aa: CASSQRTGSTDTQYF

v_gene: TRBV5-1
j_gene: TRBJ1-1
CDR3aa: CASSLQQGSEAFF

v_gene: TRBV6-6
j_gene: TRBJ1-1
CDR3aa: CASSPPGGAAEAFF

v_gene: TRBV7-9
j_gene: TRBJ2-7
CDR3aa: CASSLDVGPSYEQYF

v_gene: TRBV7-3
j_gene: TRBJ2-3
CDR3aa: CASSFSGLDTQYF

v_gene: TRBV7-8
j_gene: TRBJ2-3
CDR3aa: CASRETGGEADTQYF

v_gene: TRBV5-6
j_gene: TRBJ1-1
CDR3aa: CASSLDSEAFF

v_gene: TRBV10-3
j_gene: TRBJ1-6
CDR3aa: CAIRPGQGGYNSPLHF

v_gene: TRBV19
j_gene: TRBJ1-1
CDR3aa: CASSIAPGVGTEAFF

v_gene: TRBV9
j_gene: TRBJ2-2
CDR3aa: CASSFTLASTGELFF

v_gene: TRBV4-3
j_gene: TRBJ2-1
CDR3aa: CASSQAAGSYNEQFF

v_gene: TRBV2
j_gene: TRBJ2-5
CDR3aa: CASRGTAKETQYF

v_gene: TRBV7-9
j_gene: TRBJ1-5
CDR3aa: CASSDSGQGEGQPQHF

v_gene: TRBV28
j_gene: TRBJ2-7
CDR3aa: CASSAVRQGNGEQYF

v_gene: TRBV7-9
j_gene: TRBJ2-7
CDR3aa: CASSLTTGLAYEQYF

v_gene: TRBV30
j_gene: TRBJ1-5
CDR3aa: CAWSPPDRPYQPQHF

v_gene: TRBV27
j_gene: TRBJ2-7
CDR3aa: CASSLEAGVYEQYF

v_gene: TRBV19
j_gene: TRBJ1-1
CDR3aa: CASSIGGLGTEAFF

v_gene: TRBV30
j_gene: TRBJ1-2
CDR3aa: CAWSRGNYGYTF

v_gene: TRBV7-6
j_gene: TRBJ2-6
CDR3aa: CASSPDRGYSGANVLTF

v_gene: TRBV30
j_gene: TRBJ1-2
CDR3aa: CAWSVGQGFYGYTF

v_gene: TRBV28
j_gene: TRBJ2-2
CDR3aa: CASSTGTLNTGELFF

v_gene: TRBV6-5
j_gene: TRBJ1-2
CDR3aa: CASSLEGQGAYGYTF

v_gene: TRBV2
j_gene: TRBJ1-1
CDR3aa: CASSDQEVWAEAFF

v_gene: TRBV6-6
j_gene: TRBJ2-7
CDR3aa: CAIRQGARSYEQYF

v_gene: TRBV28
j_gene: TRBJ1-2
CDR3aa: CASNTGGVGYTF

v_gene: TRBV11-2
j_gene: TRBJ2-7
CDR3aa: CASSPVRGAREQYF

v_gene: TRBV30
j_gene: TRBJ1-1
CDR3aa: CAWNLGQINTEAFF

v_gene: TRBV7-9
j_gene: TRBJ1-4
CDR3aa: CASSPTGGANEKLFF

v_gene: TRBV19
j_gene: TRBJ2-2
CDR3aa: CASSISLGGVGELFF

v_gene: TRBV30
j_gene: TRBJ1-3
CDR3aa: CAWSVGDRGFSSGNTIYF

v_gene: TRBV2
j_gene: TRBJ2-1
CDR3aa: CASSELAGGRDEQFF

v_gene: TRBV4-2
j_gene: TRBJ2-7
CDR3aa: CASSQVSAANNINF

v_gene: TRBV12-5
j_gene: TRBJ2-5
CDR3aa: CASGDTGTGNF

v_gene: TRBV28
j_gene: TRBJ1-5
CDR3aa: CASSLAGRRDQPQHF

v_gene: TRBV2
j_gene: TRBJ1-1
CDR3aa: CASRDRGLGGAFF

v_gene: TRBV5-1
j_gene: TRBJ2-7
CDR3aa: CASSYSGVEQYF

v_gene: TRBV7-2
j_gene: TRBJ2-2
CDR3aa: CASSLASGAGELFF